This record covers a single T cell receptor beta chain. The antigen is not known. Germline lookup yields CDR1 MRHNA and CDR2 SNTAGT. The CDR3 has 14 residues. Multiplex touch-down PCR amplified TRB using TRB-A and TRB-B pools in one tube. TCRdb reworked the multiplex PCR reads into one entry per CDR3 protein, no DNA. Its table records approximately 12,000 distinct CDR3 sequences. This sample was included in a study of T cell clusters in autoimmune cytopenias. TRB amplification used approximately 250 ng of peripheral blood genomic DNA. Overall study results and limits: Primary autoimmune cytopenia patients appeared to lack physiological T cell clusters present in healthy donors.

These sequences were also reported in another study, on T cell repertoires in aging, cancer and after chemotherapy. That study reports: Loss of evenness, beyond lost richness, contributed to age-related TCR diversity decline in cancer patients.

The material sequenced was peripheral blood. The genes are TRBV6-4 and TRBJ2-3; the D call from TCRdb, TRBD1, cannot be confirmed without DNA. The receptor comes from a human donor in good health. The CDR3 sequence: CASSDGGATDTQYF.